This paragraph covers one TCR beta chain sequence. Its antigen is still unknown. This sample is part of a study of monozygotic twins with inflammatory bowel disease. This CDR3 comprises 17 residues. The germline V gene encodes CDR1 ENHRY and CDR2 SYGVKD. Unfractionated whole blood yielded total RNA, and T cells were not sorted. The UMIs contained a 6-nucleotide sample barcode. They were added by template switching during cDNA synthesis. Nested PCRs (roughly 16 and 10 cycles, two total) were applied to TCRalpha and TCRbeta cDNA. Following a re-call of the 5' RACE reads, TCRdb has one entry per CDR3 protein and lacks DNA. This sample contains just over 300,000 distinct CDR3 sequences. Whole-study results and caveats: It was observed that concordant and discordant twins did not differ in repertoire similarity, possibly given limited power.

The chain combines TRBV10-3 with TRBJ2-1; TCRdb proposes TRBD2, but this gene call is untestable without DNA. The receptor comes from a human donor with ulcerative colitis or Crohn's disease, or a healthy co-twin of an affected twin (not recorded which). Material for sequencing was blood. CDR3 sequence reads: CAISESGLASTYNEQFF.